What follows are 21 T cell receptor beta chains derived from one specimen sequenced in a study of Ad26.COV2.S vaccination and SARS-CoV-2 variants (dated by TCRdb to 2020 to 2022). In the paper's terms, the treatment or condition label means: some 20 received Ad26.COV2.S at low or high dose, single or two shots; roughly five received placebo; per-sample allocation not given. For vaccine and placebo recipients, the sequenced repertoires came from samples collected on day 63 after the first injection. The library was produced with the immunoSEQ multiplex PCR assay. What TCRdb holds here is the immuneACCESS table cut down to in-frame rearrangements. Part of the clones is not present; checked against another copy, under half of the missing clones reflect an unresolved V gene, and the others are unexplained. This sample comprises 350,000 to 500,000 clones, 75% to 95% of them detected only once. The ten largest clones add up to 12% of the sample.

This specimen consisted of peripheral blood, obtained in a trial of Ad26.COV2.S vaccine versus placebo. All receptors derive from a person between 18 and 65 years old who received the Ad26.COV2.S COVID-19 vaccine or a placebo.

The rearrangement joins TRBV29-1 to TRBJ2-1; D gene uncertain. Trimming left V 5 bases short and J 4 bases short, with 18 bases between. The V gene's germline CDR1 is SQVTM and CDR2 ANQGSEA. This CDR3 has 15 amino acids. The CDR3 loop reads CSVTYIAAAYNEQFF. DNA of the CDR3: TGCAGCGTTACCTACATCGCCGCAGCTTACAATGAGCAGTTCTTC.

A note on this clone: The same CDR3 arises from other DNA sequences in this sample as well. V gene TRBV15 combines with J gene TRBJ2-7, with TRBD2 matching 7 bases. V was pared by 3 bases and J by 0 bases, with 2 bases of the junction left unmatched. Germline CDR1 and CDR2: LNHNV and YYDKDF (reference sequence). The CDR3 is 14 residues long. The CDR3 nucleotides read TGTGCCACCAGCAGGGGAGGGACCTCCTACGAGCAGTACTTC. It specifies CATSRGGTSYEQYF.

V is TRBV7-2 and J is TRBJ2-7; 12 nucleotides line up with TRBD2. V shed 0 bases and J 3 bases; nucleotides not matched to a gene: 9. The length of the CDR3 is 18 residues. Germline V gene data show CDR1 as SGHTA and CDR2 as FQGNSA. CDR3 residues: CASSLATSGSGFNYEQYF. The CDR3 nucleotides read TGTGCCAGCAGCTTAGCGACTAGCGGGAGTGGATTCAACTACGAGCAGTACTTC.

The chain uses TRBV5-1 and TRBJ2-7; 10 bases line up with TRBD2. CDR3 size: 15 residues. Germline values: CDR1 SGHRS, CDR2 YFSETQ. Trimming removed 0 bases from V and 7 bases from J; junction bases left unmatched: 7. This CDR3 is CASSLAVTSGLEQYF. The CDR3 bases are TGCGCCAGCAGCTTGGCCGTGACTAGCGGGTTAGAGCAGTACTTC.

The chain joins TRBV27 to TRBJ2-1, with TRBD1 identical over 7 bases. This CDR3 comprises 12 residues. From germline, CDR1 is MNHEY and CDR2 SMNVEV (reference sequence). The junction had 2 bases not matched to a gene; V was cut back by 4 bases and J by 8 bases. CDR3 nucleotides: TGTGCCAGCAGTTACCAGGGGGATGAGCAGTTCTTC. The encoded protein is CASSYQGDEQFF.

The V gene is TRBV11-2, the J gene TRBJ1-2; D unresolved. With 1 base removed from V and 8 bases from J, the gap between germline ends came to 11 bases. CDR3 length: 13 amino acids. Germline V CDR1 and CDR2: SGHAT, FQNNGV. DNA of the CDR3: TGTGCCAGCAGCTTAGGTATTCGGGGAGGCTACACCTTC. Protein: CASSLGIRGGYTF.

J is TRBJ2-2 and V is TRBV7-9; TRBD2 aligns across 10 bases. The ends lost 4 bases at V and 6 bases at J; junction bases unmatched: 8. The CDR3 contains 16 residues. CDR1 and CDR2 (germline): SEHNR, FQNEAQ (reference sequence). CDR3 region: CASSYPSGRRPGELFF. CDR3 in DNA: TGTGCCAGCAGCTATCCTAGCGGGAGAAGGCCCGGGGAGCTGTTTTTT.

The gene calls are TRBV9 and TRBJ2-7; 12 nucleotides line up with TRBD2. Germline V CDR1 and CDR2: SGDLS, YYNGEE. V shed 0 bases, J shed 3 bases, and the junction held 10 bases outside the gene matches. CDR3 length: 18 residues. CDR3 sequence: CASSVGAPASGRVYEQYF. CDR3 sequence (DNA): TGTGCCAGCAGCGTAGGGGCCCCTGCTAGCGGGAGGGTCTACGAGCAGTACTTC.

The chain is built from TRBV6-5 and TRBJ2-7; D is unresolved. Per the germline V gene, CDR1 is MNHEY and CDR2 is SVGAGI. Trimming left V 6 bases short and J 3 bases short, with 15 bases between. The CDR3 is 14 amino acids. The CDR3 protein is CASRPDLVGYEQYF. In nucleotides, the CDR3 is TGTGCCAGCAGACCGGACCTGGTAGGCTACGAGCAGTACTTC.

The chain combines TRBV6-5 with TRBJ1-5, with D tentatively TRBD1 (5 bases). CDR1 MNHEY and CDR2 SVGAGI come from the germline V gene. Trimming cost V 5 bases and J 3 bases, with 8 bases left between them. CDR3 length equals 13 residues. The CDR3 DNA sequence: TGTGCCAGCAGTCGACAGAACAATCAGCCCCAGCATTTT. This gives the protein CASSRQNNQPQHF.

The chain employs TRBV7-2 and TRBJ1-6; unclear D gene. This CDR3 is 14 amino acids long. Trimming left V 5 bases short and J 9 bases short, with 14 bases between. Germline V lookup: CDR1 SGHTA, CDR2 FQGNSA. CDR3 in amino acids: CASSLGLTGSPLHF. The CDR3 coding sequence is TGTGCCAGCAGCCTCGGACTTACGGGTTCACCCCTCCACTTT.

The V gene is TRBV4-3, the J gene TRBJ2-1; 8 positions match TRBD2. This CDR3 spans 14 amino acids. With V trimmed by 1 base and J by 9 bases, 5 bases remained unmatched. Per germline, CDR1 LGHNA and CDR2 YSLEER. Written as DNA, the CDR3 is TGCGCCAGCAGCCAAGCGAGACTAGCGAGTGAGCAGTTCTTC. This codes for CASSQARLASEQFF.

This sequence joins TRBV5-8 and TRBJ1-3; weak D call: TRBD1 (5 bases). V was trimmed by 4 bases and J by 4 bases, leaving 18 bases between them. This CDR3 comprises 16 residues. Germline V gene sequence: CDR1 SGHTS, CDR2 YDEGEE. The CDR3 nucleotides read TGTGCCAGCAGCGCGATTGGGGGGGTAGGCGGAAACACCATATATTTT. This sequence encodes CASSAIGGVGGNTIYF. Full variable domain (remainder filled in from reference TRBV5-8 and TRBJ1-3): EAGVTQSPTHLIKTRGQQATLRCSPISGHTSVYWYQQALGLGLQFLLWYDEGEERNRGNFPPRFSGRQFPNYSSELNVNALELEDSALYLCASSAIGGVGGNTIYFGEGSWLTVV.

The chain links TRBV27 to TRBJ1-4; D uncertain. The germline V gene encodes CDR1 MNHEY and CDR2 SMNVEV (reference sequence). V shed 8 bases and J shed 3 bases, with 13 bases lying between them. There are 14 residues in the CDR3. The CDR3 is CASRPGLANEKLFF. Written as DNA, the CDR3 is TGTGCCAGCCGACCGGGGTTGGCTAATGAAAAACTGTTTTTT.

This chain uses TRBV6-2 or TRBV6-3 with TRBJ1-4, with D unclear. Germline CDR1 MNHEY, CDR2 SVGEGT. The CDR3 consists of 14 residues. The germline V and J ends were trimmed by 0 bases and 14 bases, with 16 bases remaining between them. The CDR3 reads CASSYSSGVTSLFF. In DNA, the CDR3 is TGTGCCAGCAGTTACTCGAGTGGGGTGACGAGTCTGTTTTTT.

The genes are TRBV25-1 and TRBJ1-2; 7 nucleotides match TRBD1. The trim removed 1 base at V and 3 bases at J, leaving 5 bases unmatched. CDR1 is MGHDK and CDR2 is SYGVNS in the germline V gene. The CDR3 has 15 amino acids. The CDR3: CASSEWKGADYGYTF. CDR3 coding DNA: TGTGCCAGCAGTGAATGGAAGGGGGCGGACTATGGCTACACCTTC.

The rearrangement uses TRBV7-2 and TRBJ2-3, with TRBD2 matching over 7 bases. The CDR3 runs to 16 residues. Germline V gene sequence: CDR1 SGHTA, CDR2 FQGNSA. Trimming at V came to 5 bases and at J to 0 bases, leaving 8 bases not matched to a gene. The CDR3 coding sequence is TGTGCCAGCAGCCCCCTAAATAGCGGGAGCACAGATACGCAGTATTTT. Its translation: CASSPLNSGSTDTQYF.

The chain recombines TRBV27 with TRBJ2-3; 7 bases line up with TRBD2. V shed 7 bases, J shed 1 base, and the junction held 8 bases outside the gene matches. The CDR3 consists of 15 residues. Germline CDR1 reads MNHEY; CDR2 reads SMNVEV (reference sequence). This chain's CDR3 is CASTGAAGGTDTQYF. DNA for the CDR3: TGTGCCAGCACCGGCGCGGCGGGGGGCACAGATACGCAGTATTTT.

This clone was counted only a few times. The chain uses TRBV29-1 and TRBJ2-1; D may match TRBD1 or TRBD2 (6 bases each). CDR1 and CDR2 from the germline V gene are SQVTM and ANQGSEA. V was pared by 4 bases and J by 12 bases, with 25 bases between. This CDR3 comprises 15 residues. The chain's CDR3 is CSVVTGGGGLGGQFF. CDR3 sequence (DNA): TGCAGCGTTGTCACAGGAGGAGGGGGATTAGGTGGGCAGTTCTTC.

This clone has only one observation. The chain combines TRBV15 with TRBJ2-1; 7 bases match TRBD1. The CDR3 extends over 14 amino acids. V dropped 3 bases and J dropped 5; count of bases not matched to a gene: 4. Per germline, CDR1 LNHNV and CDR2 YYDKDF (reference sequence). The DNA for the CDR3 is TGTGCCACCAGCAGTCGGGACAGACACAATGAGCAGTTCTTC. As protein: CATSSRDRHNEQFF.

The rearrangement joins TRBV27 to TRBJ1-2; 9 bases map to TRBD1. Trimming at V came to 11 bases and at J to 4 bases, leaving 8 bases not matched to a gene. The CDR3 consists of 13 residues. Germline assignment: CDR1 MNHEY and CDR2 SMNVEV (reference sequence). CDR3 DNA: TGTGCCTCCGGACAGGGGCGACCCTATGGCTACACCTTC. Translating it yields CASGQGRPYGYTF.